This entry lists 31 T cell receptor beta chains sequenced from one sample in a study of blood T cell repertoires in COVID-19. Sequencing was performed with immunoSEQ multiplex PCR; in TCRdb, only in-frame clones are kept and a portion is missing. Of more than 110,000 clones listed, 84% are singletons. Sequencing used peripheral blood. The source of these receptors is a human donor in a cohort sampled during active COVID-19.

The genes are TRBV6-5 and TRBJ1-1; TRBD1 might be the D (6 bases). The CDR3 loop spans 15 amino acids. CDR1 is MNHEY, CDR2 SVGAGI, per germline. V lost 7 bases and J 1 base, leaving 16 bases between the germline ends. The CDR3, as DNA: TGTGCCAGCACCCCTCAAAGGGGGACGAACACTGAAGCTTTCTTT. Translation gives CASTPQRGTNTEAFF.

The rearrangement links TRBV7-2 to TRBJ2-1; 7 bases agree with TRBD1. CDR1 and CDR2 (germline): SGHTA, FQGNSA. CDR3 size: 14 residues. V gave up 1 base and J gave up 6 bases; unmatched junction bases: 3. The CDR3 bases are TGTGCCAGCAGCTTAGTGGGACAGCGCAATGAGCAGTTCTTC. Translating gives CASSLVGQRNEQFF. Complete variable domain (other parts from reference TRBV7-2 and TRBJ2-1): GAGVSQSPSNKVTEKGKDVELRCDPISGHTALYWYRQSLGQGLEFLIYFQGNSAPDKSGLPSDRFSAERTGGSVSTLTIQRTQQEDSAVYLCASSLVGQRNEQFFGPGTRLTVL.

The rearrangement joins TRBV19 to TRBJ1-4; 7 nucleotides agree with TRBD1. This CDR3 is built from 14 residues. V shed 4 bases and J 5 bases; nucleotides not matched to a gene: 4. The germline V gene encodes CDR1 LNHDA and CDR2 SQIVND (reference sequence). This chain's CDR3 is CASSKTGLNEKLFF. The CDR3 DNA reads TGTGCCAGTAGTAAGACAGGGCTGAATGAAAAACTGTTTTTT. Full variable domain (remainder filled in from reference TRBV19 and TRBJ1-4): DGGITQSPKYLFRKEGQNVTLSCEQNLNHDAMYWYRQDPGQGLRLIYYSQIVNDFQKGDIAEGYSVSREKKESFPLTVTSAQKNPTAFYLCASSKTGLNEKLFFGSGTQLSVL.

The chain is built from TRBV4-3 and TRBJ2-2; no clear D gene. V was shortened by 3 bases and J by 3 bases, with 8 bases between the two germline ends. CDR1 LGHNA and CDR2 YSLEER come from the germline V gene. This CDR3 has 14 residues. CDR3: CASSQLHYTGELFF. The CDR3 DNA reads TGCGCCAGCAGCCAGCTTCACTACACCGGGGAGCTGTTTTTT.

This rearrangement joins TRBV18 to TRBJ1-3, with 10 nucleotides matching TRBD1. Germline CDR1 and CDR2: KGHSH and LQKENI. Unmatched junction bases numbered 2, after V lost 3 bases and J lost 9 bases. CDR3 length: 13 amino acids. CDR3 region: CASSPDRGVTIYF. CDR3 nucleotides: TGTGCCAGCTCACCGGACAGGGGGGTCACCATATATTTT.

The J gene is TRBJ1-2, the V gene TRBV29-1; a possible D gene is TRBD1 (6 bases). Trimming cost V 0 bases and J 4 bases, with 12 bases left between them. Looked up from germline, CDR1 is SQVTM and CDR2 is ANQGSEA. There are 14 residues in the CDR3. The CDR3 region is CSVEEGARVYGYTF. In DNA form, the CDR3 reads TGCAGCGTTGAAGAGGGGGCGCGGGTCTATGGCTACACCTTC. The full variable domain, in which reference TRBV29-1 and TRBJ1-2 provide the parts outside the CDR3, is SAVISQKPSRDICQRGTSLTIQCQVDSQVTMMFWYRQQPGQSLTLIATANQGSEATYESGFVIDKFPISRPNLTFSTLTVSNMSPEDSSIYLCSVEEGARVYGYTFGSGTRLTVV.

The V gene is TRBV7-2, the J gene TRBJ2-5; 7 bases map to TRBD1. This CDR3 is 13 amino acids long. The ends lost 4 bases at V and 7 bases at J; junction bases unmatched: 6. Germline CDR1 reads SGHTA; CDR2 reads FQGNSA. The CDR3: CASSSRQGWTQYF. The CDR3 DNA is TGTGCCAGCAGCTCGCGACAGGGTTGGACCCAGTACTTC.

This clone was seen a single time. The rearrangement joins TRBV28 to TRBJ1-2, with a tentative D call TRBD1 (6 bases). Between the trimmed V and J ends, which lost 4 bases and 3 bases, there was a span of 12 bases. The CDR3 spans 14 residues. The V gene's germline CDR1 is MDHEN and CDR2 SYDVKM. Here the CDR3 reads CASSSGAFYYGYTF. CDR3 sequence (DNA): TGTGCCAGCAGTTCAGGGGCTTTCTACTATGGCTACACCTTC.

This clone was counted between two and nine times. The chain links TRBV18 to TRBJ1-6, with 9 bases matching TRBD1. The V segment lost 0 bases and the J segment 8 bases; nucleotides outside the gene matches: 8. Germline CDR1 and CDR2: KGHSH and LQKENI. The CDR3 sequence is 17 residues long. The CDR3 DNA reads as TGTGCCAGCTCACCACCCTGGACAGGGGAGGCATATTCACCCCTCCACTTT. Encoded protein: CASSPPWTGEAYSPLHF.

The J gene is TRBJ2-7, the V gene TRBV18; 10 bases fit TRBD1. CDR1 and CDR2 from the germline V gene are KGHSH and LQKENI. This CDR3 contains 14 residues. V shed 4 bases and J 5 bases; nucleotides not matched to a gene: 5. This CDR3 is CASSLGTGANEQYF. The DNA for the CDR3 is TGTGCCAGCTCACTAGGGACAGGGGCCAACGAGCAGTACTTC.

The rearrangement links TRBV25-1 to TRBJ2-3; no clear D. Germline V CDR1 and CDR2: MGHDK, SYGVNS. With 2 bases removed from V and 5 bases from J, the gap between germline ends came to 5 bases. This CDR3 region has 12 residues. The CDR3 sequence: CASSEPGDTQYF. The CDR3 DNA reads TGTGCCAGCAGTGAACCCGGAGATACGCAGTATTTT. The entire variable domain, with the rest obtained from reference TRBV25-1 and TRBJ2-3, is as follows: EADIYQTPRYLVIGTGKKITLECSQTMGHDKMYWYQQDPGMELHLIHYSYGVNSTEKGDLSSESTVSRIRTEHFPLTLESARPSHTSQYLCASSEPGDTQYFGPGTRLTVL.

This chain connects TRBV20-1 to TRBJ2-7; possible D gene TRBD1, 5 bases. The germline CDR1 and CDR2 sequences are DFQATT and SNEGSKA (reference sequence). The CDR3 is 13 residues long. Trimming cost V 3 bases and J 2 bases, with 11 bases left between them. The CDR3 reads CSASVTVAYEQYF. The CDR3 DNA sequence: TGCAGTGCTAGTGTGACAGTTGCCTACGAGCAGTACTTC.

The chain has TRBV2 and TRBJ1-3, with TRBD1 as a possible D gene (5 bases). CDR3 length: 16 residues. Looked up from germline, CDR1 is SNHLY and CDR2 is FYNNEI. Trimming shortened V by 4 bases and J by 0 bases, and 13 bases separated the two germline ends. DNA for the CDR3: TGTGCCAGCAGTGGTTCAGGGTTGAGCTCTGGAAACACCATATATTTT. Translation gives CASSGSGLSSGNTIYF.

The chain is built from TRBV11-1 and TRBJ1-2; TRBD1 matches at 10 bases. V was clipped by 5 bases and J by 0 bases; unmatched bases: 3. Looked up from germline, CDR1 is SGHAT and CDR2 is FQDESV (reference sequence). The CDR3 loop spans 15 amino acids. CDR3 amino acids: CASSHGTGANYGYTF. CDR3 in DNA: TGTGCCAGCAGCCACGGGACAGGGGCTAACTATGGCTACACCTTC.

The chain recombines TRBV12-3 or TRBV12-4 with TRBJ1-3; D remains unclear. The CDR3 loop spans 12 amino acids. The ends were cut back, 3 bases at V and 4 bases at J, with 4 bases in the middle. CDR3 sequence: CASSLSGNTIYF. The CDR3 nucleotides are TGTGCCAGCAGTTTGTCAGGAAACACCATATATTTT.

The V and J genes are TRBV7-2 and TRBJ1-2, with 7 bases fitting TRBD1. The CDR3 consists of 15 residues. V was pared by 5 bases and J by 6 bases, with 12 bases of the junction left unmatched. Germline-derived CDR1 and CDR2 are SGHTA and FQGNSA. CDR3 DNA sequence: TGTGCCAGCAGCCCCCGACAGGGCGCTCTTAATGGCTACACCTTC. Translated, it gives CASSPRQGALNGYTF. Drawing the rest from reference TRBV7-2 and TRBJ1-2, the complete variable domain is GAGVSQSPSNKVTEKGKDVELRCDPISGHTALYWYRQSLGQGLEFLIYFQGNSAPDKSGLPSDRFSAERTGGSVSTLTIQRTQQEDSAVYLCASSPRQGALNGYTFGSGTRLTVV.

The chain recombines TRBV5-4 with TRBJ2-6; TRBD1 matches 8 bases. Germline V gene data show CDR1 as SGHNT and CDR2 as YYREEE (reference sequence). V gave up 4 bases and J gave up 4 bases; unmatched junction bases: 4. The CDR3 is 15 residues long. The CDR3 is CASSPRQGGANVLTF. In nucleotides, the CDR3 is TGTGCCAGCAGCCCTAGACAGGGGGGGGCCAACGTCCTGACTTTC.

The rearrangement links TRBV2 to TRBJ2-5, with 13 bases lining up with TRBD2. Losses at the gene ends were 3 bases for V and 5 bases for J; bases not matched to a gene: 3. The CDR3 length is 15 residues. CDR1 and CDR2 from the germline V gene are SNHLY and FYNNEI. CDR3 DNA sequence: TGTGCCAGCAGTGAGGGGACTAGCGGGGACGAGACCCAGTACTTC. It encodes CASSEGTSGDETQYF.

Concerning this clone: The same CDR3 can be traced to other DNA sequences in this sample. The CDR3 coding sequence is TGCGCCAGCAGTTTGACAGGGCTCTATGGCTACACCTTC. Protein: CASSLTGLYGYTF. This sequence joins TRBV5-1 and TRBJ1-2, with 7 bases matching TRBD1. The CDR3 extends over 13 amino acids. Trimming removed 5 bases from V and 4 bases from J; junction bases left unmatched: 5. Germline assignment: CDR1 SGHRS and CDR2 YFSETQ.

V and J are TRBV19 and TRBJ2-2; the match to TRBD1 covers 7 bases. CDR3 size: 14 residues. V lost 10 bases, J lost 1 base, and 6 bases stayed unmatched. CDR1 is LNHDA, CDR2 SQIVND, per germline (reference sequence). The CDR3 is CAIKGALNTGELFF. For the CDR3, the DNA is TGTGCCATCAAGGGGGCCCTGAACACCGGGGAGCTGTTTTTT.

This chain links TRBV28 with TRBJ2-5; 8 bases are a match to TRBD2. Germline CDR1 is MDHEN and CDR2 is SYDVKM. J lost 5 bases, V lost 8 bases, and 16 bases had no gene match. The CDR3 is made up of 16 amino acids. The CDR3 sequence is CASLQGVGGAEETQYF. In DNA, the CDR3 is TGTGCCAGCCTCCAGGGTGTCGGGGGGGCGGAGGAGACCCAGTACTTC.

This chain connects TRBV7-9 to TRBJ2-3; tentatively, D is TRBD1 (5 bases). The CDR3 length is 16 residues. Germline V lookup: CDR1 SEHNR, CDR2 FQNEAQ (reference sequence). Between the trimmed V and J ends, which lost 3 bases and 1 base, there was a span of 14 bases. The CDR3 loop is CASSFYRSSRTDTQYF. As DNA, the CDR3 is TGTGCCAGCAGCTTTTACAGGTCTTCACGCACAGATACGCAGTATTTT.

The gene calls are TRBV6-1 and TRBJ1-1; TRBD1 matches at 7 bases. This CDR3 comprises 15 residues. Unmatched junction bases numbered 6, after V lost 5 bases and J lost 0 bases. Germline CDR1 and CDR2: MNHNS and SASEGT. The DNA for the CDR3 is TGTGCCAGCAGTCTCTCGAGGGGGCTGAACACTGAAGCTTTCTTT. Its protein is CASSLSRGLNTEAFF.

The rearrangement uses TRBV9 and TRBJ2-2; 8 nucleotides agree with TRBD2. Trimming removed 2 bases from V and 1 base from J; junction bases left unmatched: 1. The CDR3 sequence is 15 residues long. The germline V gene has CDR1 SGDLS and CDR2 YYNGEE. The CDR3 DNA reads as TGTGCCAGCAGCGTGGCGGGGGGGAACACCGGGGAGCTGTTTTTT. It specifies CASSVAGGNTGELFF. The variable domain in full, completed from reference TRBV9 and TRBJ2-2, reads DSGVTQTPKHLITATGQRVTLRCSPRSGDLSVYWYQQSLDQGLQFLIQYYNGEERAKGNILERFSAQQFPDLHSELNLSSLELGDSALYFCASSVAGGNTGELFFGEGSRLTVL.

The chain is built from TRBV9 and TRBJ2-2, with D perhaps matching TRBD1 (6 bases). This CDR3 contains 15 residues. The V end was cut by 1 base, the J end by 2 bases, with 9 bases between. Germline V lookup: CDR1 SGDLS, CDR2 YYNGEE. The CDR3 DNA reads as TGTGCCAGCAGCGTAACGGACAGAAACACCGGGGAGCTGTTTTTT. Residues: CASSVTDRNTGELFF.

This clone was seen just once. The chain joins TRBV5-1 to TRBJ1-5; 8 bases match TRBD1. Germline values: CDR1 SGHRS, CDR2 YFSETQ. This CDR3 spans 15 amino acids. J was trimmed by 6 bases and V by 0 bases; bases with no gene match: 5. The DNA of the CDR3 is TGCGCCAGCAGCTTGGCAGGGGGCAATGGTCAGCCCCAGCATTTT. Amino acid sequence: CASSLAGGNGQPQHF.

V and J are TRBV6-5 and TRBJ2-7; TRBD2 is a possible D gene (5 bases). Germline values: CDR1 MNHEY, CDR2 SVGAGI. V shed 7 bases and J shed 3 bases, with 10 bases lying between them. The CDR3 totals 12 residues. This chain's CDR3 is CASMGDLYEQYF. DNA for the CDR3: TGTGCCAGCATGGGAGACCTCTACGAGCAGTACTTC.

The rearrangement joins TRBV19 to TRBJ1-2; 10 bases map to TRBD1. Germline V gene lookup returns CDR1 LNHDA and CDR2 SQIVND (reference sequence). This CDR3 region has 14 residues. The junction had 6 bases not matched to a gene; V was cut back by 6 bases and J by 5 bases. CDR3: CASRDGQGGYGYTF. Written as DNA, the CDR3 is TGTGCCAGTAGGGATGGACAGGGGGGATATGGCTACACCTTC.

The chain has TRBV5-6 and TRBJ2-1; D remains ambiguous. The CDR3 length is 12 residues. V lost 0 bases and J lost 9, with 7 bases in between. CDR1 and CDR2 (germline): SGHDT, YYEEEE. CDR3 DNA sequence: TGTGCCAGCAGCTTGGACGTGAGTGAGCAGTTCTTC. Translating gives CASSLDVSEQFF.

This clone was counted a few times. The chain joins TRBV30 to TRBJ1-1; D remains unclear. V was clipped by 1 base and J by 1 base, with 4 bases between them. Germline V gene sequence: CDR1 GTSNPN, CDR2 SVGIG (reference sequence). This CDR3 region has 12 residues. CDR3 sequence: CAWSDGNTEAFF. CDR3 nucleotides: TGTGCCTGGAGTGACGGGAACACTGAAGCTTTCTTT.

This clone was recorded only once. This rearrangement joins TRBV5-4 to TRBJ2-5; 10 bases align to TRBD2. V lost 4 bases and J lost 4; bases outside the gene matches: 10. The CDR3 contains 16 residues. Germline CDR1 reads SGHNT; CDR2 reads YYREEE (reference sequence). This chain's CDR3 is CASSPAGGLVGETQYF. The CDR3 region has the DNA TGTGCCAGCAGCCCAGCGGGGGGGCTTGTAGGAGAGACCCAGTACTTC.